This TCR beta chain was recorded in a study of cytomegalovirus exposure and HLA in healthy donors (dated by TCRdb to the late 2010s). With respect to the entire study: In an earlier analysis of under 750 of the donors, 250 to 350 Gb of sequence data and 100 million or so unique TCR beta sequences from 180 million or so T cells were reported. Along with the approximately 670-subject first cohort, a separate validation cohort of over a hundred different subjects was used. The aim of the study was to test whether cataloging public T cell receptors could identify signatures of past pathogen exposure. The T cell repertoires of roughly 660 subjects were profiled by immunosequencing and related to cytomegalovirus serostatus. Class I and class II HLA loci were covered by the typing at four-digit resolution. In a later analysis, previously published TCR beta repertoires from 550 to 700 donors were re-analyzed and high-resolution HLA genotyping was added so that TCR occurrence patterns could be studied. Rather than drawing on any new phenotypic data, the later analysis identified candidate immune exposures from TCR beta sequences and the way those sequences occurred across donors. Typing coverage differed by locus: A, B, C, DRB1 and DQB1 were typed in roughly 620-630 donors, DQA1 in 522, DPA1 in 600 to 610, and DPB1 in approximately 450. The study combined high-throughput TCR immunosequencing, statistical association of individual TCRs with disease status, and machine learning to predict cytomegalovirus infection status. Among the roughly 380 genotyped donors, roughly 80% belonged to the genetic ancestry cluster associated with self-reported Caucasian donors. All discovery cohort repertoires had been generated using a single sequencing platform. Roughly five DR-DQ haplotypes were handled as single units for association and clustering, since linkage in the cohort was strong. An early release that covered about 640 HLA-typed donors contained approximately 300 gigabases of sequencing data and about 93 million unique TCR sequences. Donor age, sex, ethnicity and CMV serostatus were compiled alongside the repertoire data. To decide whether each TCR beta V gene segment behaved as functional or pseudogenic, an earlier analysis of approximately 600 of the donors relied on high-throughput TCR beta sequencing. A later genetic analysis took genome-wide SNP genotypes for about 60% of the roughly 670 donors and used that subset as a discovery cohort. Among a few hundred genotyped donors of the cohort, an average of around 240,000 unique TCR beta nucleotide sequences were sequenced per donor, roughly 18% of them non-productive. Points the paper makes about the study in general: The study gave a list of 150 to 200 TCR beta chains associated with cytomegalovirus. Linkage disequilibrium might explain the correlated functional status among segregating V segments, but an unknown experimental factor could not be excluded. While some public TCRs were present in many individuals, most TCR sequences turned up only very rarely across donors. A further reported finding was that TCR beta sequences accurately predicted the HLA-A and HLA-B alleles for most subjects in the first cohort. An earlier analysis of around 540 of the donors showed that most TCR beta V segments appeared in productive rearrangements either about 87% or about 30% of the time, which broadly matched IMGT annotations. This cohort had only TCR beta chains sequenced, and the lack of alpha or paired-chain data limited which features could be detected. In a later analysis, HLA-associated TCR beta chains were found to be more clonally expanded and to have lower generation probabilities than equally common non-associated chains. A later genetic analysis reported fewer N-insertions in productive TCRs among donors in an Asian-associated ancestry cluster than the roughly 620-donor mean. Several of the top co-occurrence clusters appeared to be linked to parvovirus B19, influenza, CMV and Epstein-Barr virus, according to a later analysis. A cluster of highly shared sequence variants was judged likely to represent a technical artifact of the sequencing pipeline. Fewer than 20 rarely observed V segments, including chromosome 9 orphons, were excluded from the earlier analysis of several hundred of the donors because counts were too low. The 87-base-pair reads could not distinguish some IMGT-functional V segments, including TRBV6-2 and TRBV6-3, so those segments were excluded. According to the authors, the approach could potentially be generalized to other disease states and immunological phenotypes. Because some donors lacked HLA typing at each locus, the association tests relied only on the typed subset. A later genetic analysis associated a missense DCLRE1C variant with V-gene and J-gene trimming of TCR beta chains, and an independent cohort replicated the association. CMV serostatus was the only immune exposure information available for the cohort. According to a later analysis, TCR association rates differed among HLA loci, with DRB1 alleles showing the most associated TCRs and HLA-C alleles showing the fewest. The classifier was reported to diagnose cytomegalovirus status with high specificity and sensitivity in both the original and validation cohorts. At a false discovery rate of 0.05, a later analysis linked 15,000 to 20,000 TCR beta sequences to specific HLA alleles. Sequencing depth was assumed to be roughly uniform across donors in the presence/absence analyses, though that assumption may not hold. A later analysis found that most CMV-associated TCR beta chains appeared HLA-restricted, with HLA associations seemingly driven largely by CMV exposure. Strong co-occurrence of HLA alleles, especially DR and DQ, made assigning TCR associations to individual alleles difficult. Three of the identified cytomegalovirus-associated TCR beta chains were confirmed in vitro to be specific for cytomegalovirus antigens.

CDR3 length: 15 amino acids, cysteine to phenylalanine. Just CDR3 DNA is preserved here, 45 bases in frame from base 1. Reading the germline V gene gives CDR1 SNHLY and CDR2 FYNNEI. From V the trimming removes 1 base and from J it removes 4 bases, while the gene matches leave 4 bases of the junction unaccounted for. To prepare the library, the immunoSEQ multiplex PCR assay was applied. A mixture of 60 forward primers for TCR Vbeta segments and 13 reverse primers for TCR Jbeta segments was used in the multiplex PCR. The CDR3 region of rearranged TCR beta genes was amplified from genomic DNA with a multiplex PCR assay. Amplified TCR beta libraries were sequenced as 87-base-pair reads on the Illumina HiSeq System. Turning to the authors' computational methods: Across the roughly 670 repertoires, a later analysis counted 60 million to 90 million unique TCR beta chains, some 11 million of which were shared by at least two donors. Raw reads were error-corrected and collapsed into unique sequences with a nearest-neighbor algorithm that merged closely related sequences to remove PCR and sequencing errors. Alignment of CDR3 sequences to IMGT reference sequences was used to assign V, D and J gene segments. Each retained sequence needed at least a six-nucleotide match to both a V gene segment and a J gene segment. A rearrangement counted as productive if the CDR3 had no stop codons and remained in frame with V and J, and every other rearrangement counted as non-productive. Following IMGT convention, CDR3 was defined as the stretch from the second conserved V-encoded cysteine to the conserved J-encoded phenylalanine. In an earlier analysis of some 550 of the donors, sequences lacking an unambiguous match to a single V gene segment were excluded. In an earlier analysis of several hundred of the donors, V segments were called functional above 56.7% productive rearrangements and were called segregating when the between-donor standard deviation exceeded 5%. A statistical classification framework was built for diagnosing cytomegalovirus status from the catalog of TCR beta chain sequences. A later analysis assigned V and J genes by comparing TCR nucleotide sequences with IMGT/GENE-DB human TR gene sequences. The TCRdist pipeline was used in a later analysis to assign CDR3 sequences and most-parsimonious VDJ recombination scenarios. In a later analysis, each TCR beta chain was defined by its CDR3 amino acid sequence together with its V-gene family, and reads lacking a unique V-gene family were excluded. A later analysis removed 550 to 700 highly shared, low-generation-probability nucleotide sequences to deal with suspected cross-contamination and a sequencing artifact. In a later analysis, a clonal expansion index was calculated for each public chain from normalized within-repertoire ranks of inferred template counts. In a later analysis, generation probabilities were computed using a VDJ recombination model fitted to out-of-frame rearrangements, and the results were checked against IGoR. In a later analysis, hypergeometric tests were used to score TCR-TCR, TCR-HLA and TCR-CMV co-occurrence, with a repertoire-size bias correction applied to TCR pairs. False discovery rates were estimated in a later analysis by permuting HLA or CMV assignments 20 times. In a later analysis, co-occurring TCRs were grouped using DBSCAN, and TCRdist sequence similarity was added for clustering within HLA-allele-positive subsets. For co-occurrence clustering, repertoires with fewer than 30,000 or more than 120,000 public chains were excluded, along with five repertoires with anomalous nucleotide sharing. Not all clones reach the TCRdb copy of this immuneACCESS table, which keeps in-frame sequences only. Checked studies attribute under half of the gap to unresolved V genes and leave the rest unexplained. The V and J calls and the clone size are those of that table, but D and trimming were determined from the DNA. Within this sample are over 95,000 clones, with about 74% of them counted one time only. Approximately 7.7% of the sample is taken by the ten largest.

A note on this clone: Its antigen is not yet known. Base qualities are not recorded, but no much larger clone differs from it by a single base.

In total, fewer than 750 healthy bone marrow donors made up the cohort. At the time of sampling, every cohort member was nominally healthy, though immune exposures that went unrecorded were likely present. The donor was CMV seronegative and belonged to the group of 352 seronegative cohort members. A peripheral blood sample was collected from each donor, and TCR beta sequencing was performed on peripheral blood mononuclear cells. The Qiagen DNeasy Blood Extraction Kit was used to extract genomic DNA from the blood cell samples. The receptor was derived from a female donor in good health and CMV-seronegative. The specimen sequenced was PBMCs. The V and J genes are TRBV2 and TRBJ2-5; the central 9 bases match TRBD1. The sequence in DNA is TGTGCCAGCAGTGAAGTACAGGGGGCAAGAGAGACCCAGTACTTC. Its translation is CASSEVQGARETQYF.